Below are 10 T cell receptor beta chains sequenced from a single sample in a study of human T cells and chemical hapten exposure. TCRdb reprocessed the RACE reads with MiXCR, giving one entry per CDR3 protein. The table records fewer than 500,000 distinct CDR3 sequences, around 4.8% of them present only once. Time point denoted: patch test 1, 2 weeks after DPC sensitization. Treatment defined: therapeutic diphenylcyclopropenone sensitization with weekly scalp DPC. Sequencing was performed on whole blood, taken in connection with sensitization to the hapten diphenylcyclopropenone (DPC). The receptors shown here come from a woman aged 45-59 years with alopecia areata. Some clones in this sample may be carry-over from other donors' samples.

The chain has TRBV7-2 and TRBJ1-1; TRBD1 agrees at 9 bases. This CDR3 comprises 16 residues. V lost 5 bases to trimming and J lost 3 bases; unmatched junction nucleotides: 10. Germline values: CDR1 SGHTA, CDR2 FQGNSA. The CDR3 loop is CASSRAPGTGHTEAFF. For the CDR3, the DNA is TGTGCCAGCAGCCGTGCCCCCGGGACAGGGCACACTGAAGCTTTCTTT. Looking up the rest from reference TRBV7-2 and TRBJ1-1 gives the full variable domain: GAGVSQSPSNKVTEKGKDVELRCDPISGHTALYWYRQSLGQGLEFLIYFQGNSAPDKSGLPSDRFSAERTGGSVSTLTIQRTQQEDSAVYLCASSRAPGTGHTEAFFGQGTRLTVV.

The CDR3 loop is CASSLALSDNEQFF. The CDR3 DNA is TGTGCCAGCAGCTTGGCCTTATCAGACAATGAGCAGTTCTTC. The chain uses TRBV7-9 and TRBJ2-1; D unresolved. With 3 bases removed from V and 5 bases from J, the gap between germline ends came to 11 bases. CDR3 length equals 14 residues. In germline, CDR1 is SEHNR, CDR2 FQNEAQ (reference sequence).

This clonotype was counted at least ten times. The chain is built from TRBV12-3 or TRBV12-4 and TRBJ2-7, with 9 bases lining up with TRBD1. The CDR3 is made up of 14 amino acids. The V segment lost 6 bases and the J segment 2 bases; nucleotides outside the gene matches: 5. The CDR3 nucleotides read TGTGCCAGCAGCCAGGACAGGGGTGCCTACGAGCAGTACTTC. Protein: CASSQDRGAYEQYF.

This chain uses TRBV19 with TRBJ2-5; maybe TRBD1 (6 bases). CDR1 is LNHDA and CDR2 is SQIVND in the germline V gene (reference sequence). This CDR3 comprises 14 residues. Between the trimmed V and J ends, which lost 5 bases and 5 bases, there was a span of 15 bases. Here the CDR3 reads CASSPRTVTETQYF. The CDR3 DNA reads TGTGCCAGTAGTCCTAGGACAGTGACGGAGACCCAGTACTTC.

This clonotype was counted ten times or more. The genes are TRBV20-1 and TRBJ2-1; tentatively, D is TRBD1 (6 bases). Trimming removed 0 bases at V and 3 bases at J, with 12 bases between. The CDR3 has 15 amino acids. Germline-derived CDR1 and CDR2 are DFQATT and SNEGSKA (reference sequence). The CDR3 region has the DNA TGCAGTGCTAGAGATCGAACAGGGAGCTACAATGAGCAGTTCTTC. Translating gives CSARDRTGSYNEQFF.

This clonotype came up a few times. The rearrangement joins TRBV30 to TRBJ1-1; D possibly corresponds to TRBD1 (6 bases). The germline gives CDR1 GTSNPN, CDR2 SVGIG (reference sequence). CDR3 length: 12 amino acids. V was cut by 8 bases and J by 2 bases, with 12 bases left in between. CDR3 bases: TGTGCCAGGGGGACGGTTAACACTGAAGCTTTCTTT. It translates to CARGTVNTEAFF.

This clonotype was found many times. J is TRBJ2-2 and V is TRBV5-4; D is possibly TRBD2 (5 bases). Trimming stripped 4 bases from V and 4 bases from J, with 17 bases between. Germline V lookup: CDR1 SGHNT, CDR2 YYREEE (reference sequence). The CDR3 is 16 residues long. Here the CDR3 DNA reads TGTGCCAGCAGCCCGGAAGGACGCGGGCCCACCGGGGAGCTGTTTTTT. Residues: CASSPEGRGPTGELFF.

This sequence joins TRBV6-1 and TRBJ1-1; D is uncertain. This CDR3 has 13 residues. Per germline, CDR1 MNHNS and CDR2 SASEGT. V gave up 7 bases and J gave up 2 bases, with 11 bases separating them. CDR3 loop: CASIFRPNTEAFF. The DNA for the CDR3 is TGTGCCAGCATCTTCAGGCCAAACACTGAAGCTTTCTTT.

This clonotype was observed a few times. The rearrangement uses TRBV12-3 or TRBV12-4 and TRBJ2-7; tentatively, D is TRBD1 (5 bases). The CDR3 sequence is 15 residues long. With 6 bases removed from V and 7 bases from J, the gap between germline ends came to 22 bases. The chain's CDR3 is CASSFDRGPIYEQYF. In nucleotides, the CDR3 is TGTGCCAGCAGCTTCGACAGAGGACCAATTTATGAGCAGTACTTC.

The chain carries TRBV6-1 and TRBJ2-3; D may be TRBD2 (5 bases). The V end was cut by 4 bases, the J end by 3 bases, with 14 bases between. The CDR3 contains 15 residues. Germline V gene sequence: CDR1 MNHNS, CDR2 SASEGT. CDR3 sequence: CASSVGLHSTDTQYF. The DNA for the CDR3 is TGTGCCAGCAGTGTCGGACTGCATTCTACAGATACGCAGTATTTT.